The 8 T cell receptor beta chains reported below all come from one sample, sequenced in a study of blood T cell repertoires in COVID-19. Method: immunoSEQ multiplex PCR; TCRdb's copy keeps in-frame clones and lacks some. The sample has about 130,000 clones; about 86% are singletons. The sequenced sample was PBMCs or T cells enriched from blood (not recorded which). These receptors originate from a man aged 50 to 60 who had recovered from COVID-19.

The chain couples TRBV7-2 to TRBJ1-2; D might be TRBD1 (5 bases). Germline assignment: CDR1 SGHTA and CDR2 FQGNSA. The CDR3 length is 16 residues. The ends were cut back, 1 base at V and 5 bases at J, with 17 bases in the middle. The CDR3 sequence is CASSLDIPGSGYGYTF. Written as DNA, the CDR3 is TGTGCCAGCAGCTTAGATATTCCAGGGTCAGGTTATGGCTACACCTTC.

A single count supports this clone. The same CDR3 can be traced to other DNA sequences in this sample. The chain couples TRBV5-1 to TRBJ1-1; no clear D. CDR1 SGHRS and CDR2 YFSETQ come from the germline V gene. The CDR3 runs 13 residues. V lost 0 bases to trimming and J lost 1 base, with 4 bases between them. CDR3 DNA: TGCGCCAGCAGCTTGGACAGGAACACTGAAGCTTTCTTT. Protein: CASSLDRNTEAFF.

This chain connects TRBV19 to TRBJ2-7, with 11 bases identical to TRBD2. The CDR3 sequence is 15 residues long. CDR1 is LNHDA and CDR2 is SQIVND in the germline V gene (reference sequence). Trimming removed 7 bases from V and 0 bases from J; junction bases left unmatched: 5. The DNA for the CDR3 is TGTGCCAGTAATCCAGGGACTAGCGGCTCCTACGAGCAGTACTTC. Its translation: CASNPGTSGSYEQYF.

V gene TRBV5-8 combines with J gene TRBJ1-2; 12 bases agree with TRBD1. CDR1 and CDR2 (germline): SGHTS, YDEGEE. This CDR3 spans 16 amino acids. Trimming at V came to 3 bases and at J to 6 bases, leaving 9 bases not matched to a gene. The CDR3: CASSSRGTGGVNGYTF. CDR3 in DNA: TGTGCCAGCAGCTCCCGCGGGACAGGGGGCGTGAATGGCTACACCTTC.

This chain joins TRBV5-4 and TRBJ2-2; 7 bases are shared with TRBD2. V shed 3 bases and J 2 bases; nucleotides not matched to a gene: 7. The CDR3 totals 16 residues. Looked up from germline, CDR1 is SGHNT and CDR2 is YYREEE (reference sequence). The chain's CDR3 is CASSSGGSYNTGELFF. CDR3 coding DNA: TGTGCCAGCAGCTCGGGGGGATCCTATAACACCGGGGAGCTGTTTTTT. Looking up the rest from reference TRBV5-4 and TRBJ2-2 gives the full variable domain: ETGVTQSPTHLIKTRGQQVTLRCSSQSGHNTVSWYQQALGQGPQFIFQYYREEENGRGNFPPRFSGLQFPNYSSELNVNALELDDSALYLCASSSGGSYNTGELFFGEGSRLTVL.

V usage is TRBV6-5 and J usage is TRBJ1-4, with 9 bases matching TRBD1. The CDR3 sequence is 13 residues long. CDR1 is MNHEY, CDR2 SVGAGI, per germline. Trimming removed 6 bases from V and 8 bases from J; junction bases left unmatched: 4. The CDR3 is CASRSTGGEKLFF. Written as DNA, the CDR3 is TGTGCCAGCAGGTCGACAGGGGGAGAAAAACTGTTTTTT.

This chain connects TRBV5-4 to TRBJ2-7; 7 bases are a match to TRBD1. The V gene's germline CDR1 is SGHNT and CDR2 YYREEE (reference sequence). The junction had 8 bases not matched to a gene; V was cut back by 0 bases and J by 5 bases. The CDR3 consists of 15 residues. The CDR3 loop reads CASSLGRQGPHEQYF. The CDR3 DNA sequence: TGTGCCAGCAGCTTGGGACGACAGGGTCCACACGAGCAGTACTTC. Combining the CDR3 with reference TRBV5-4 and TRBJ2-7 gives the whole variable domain ETGVTQSPTHLIKTRGQQVTLRCSSQSGHNTVSWYQQALGQGPQFIFQYYREEENGRGNFPPRFSGLQFPNYSSELNVNALELDDSALYLCASSLGRQGPHEQYFGPGTRLTVT.

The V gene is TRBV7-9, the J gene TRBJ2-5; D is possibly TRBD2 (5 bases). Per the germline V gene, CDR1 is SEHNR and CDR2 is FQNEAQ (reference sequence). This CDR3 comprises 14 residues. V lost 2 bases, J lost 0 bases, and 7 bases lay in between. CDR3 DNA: TGTGCCAGCAGCTTAAGGGAGTACCAAGAGACCCAGTACTTC. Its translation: CASSLREYQETQYF.